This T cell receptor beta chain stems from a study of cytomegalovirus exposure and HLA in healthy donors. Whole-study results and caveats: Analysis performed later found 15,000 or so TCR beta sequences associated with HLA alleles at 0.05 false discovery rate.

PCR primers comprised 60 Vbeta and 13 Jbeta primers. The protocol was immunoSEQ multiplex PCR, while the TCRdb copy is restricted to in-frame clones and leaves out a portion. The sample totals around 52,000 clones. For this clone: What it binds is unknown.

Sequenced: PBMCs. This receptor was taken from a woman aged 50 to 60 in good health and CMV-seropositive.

CDR3 nucleotide sequence: TGTGCCAGCAGCCCGGGACTGCCTACGGAGCAGTTCTTC. Translated, it gives CASSPGLPTEQFF. The J gene is TRBJ2-1, the V gene TRBV7-9; D is perhaps TRBD2 (6 bases). Germline lookup yields CDR1 SEHNR and CDR2 FQNEAQ (reference sequence). Deletions cut 5 bases from V and 10 bases from J, with 15 bases between. The CDR3 consists of 13 residues.